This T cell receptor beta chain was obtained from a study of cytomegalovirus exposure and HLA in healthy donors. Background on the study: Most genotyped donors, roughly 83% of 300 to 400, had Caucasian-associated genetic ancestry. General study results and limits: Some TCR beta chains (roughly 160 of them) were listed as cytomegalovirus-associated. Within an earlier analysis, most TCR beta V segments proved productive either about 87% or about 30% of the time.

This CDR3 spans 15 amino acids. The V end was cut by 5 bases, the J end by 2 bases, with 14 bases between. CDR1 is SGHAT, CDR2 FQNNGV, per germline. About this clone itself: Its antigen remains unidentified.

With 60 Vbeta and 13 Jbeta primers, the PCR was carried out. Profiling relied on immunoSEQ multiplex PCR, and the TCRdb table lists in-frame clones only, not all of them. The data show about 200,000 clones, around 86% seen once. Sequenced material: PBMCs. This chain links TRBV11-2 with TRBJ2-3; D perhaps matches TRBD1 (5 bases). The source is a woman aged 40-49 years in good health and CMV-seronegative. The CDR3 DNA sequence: TGTGCCAGCAGCCCTCACTTAGGGGACACAGATACGCAGTATTTT. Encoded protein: CASSPHLGDTDTQYF. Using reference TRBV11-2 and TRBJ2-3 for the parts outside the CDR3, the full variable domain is EAGVAQSPRYKIIEKRQSVAFWCNPISGHATLYWYQQILGQGPKLLIQFQNNGVVDDSQLPKDRFSAERLKGVDSTLKIQPAKLEDSAVYLCASSPHLGDTDTQYFGPGTRLTVL.